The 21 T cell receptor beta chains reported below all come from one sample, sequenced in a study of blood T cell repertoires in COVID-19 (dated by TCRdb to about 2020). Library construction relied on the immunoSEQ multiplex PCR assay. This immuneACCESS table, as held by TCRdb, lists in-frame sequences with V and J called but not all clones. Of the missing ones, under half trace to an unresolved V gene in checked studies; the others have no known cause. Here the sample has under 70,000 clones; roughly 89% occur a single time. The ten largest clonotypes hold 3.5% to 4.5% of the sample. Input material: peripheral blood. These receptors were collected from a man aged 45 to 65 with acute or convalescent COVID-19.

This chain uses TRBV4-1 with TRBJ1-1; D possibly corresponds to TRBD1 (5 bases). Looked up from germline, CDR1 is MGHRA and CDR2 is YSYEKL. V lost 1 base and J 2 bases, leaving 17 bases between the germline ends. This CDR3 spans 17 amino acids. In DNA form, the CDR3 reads TGCGCCAGCAGCCAAGTCAGGGAATTGTCTGGCAACACTGAAGCTTTCTTT. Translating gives CASSQVRELSGNTEAFF.

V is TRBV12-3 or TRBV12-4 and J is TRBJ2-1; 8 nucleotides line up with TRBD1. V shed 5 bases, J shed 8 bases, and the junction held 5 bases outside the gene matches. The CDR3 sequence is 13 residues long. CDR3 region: CASSPTGGHEQFF. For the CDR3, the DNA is TGTGCCAGCAGTCCCACAGGGGGGCATGAGCAGTTCTTC.

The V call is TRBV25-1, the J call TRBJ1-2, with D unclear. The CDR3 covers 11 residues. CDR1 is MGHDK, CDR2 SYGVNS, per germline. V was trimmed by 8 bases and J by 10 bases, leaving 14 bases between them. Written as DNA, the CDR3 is TGTGCCAGCGCCAAGACATCATTCTACACCTTC. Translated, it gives CASAKTSFYTF.

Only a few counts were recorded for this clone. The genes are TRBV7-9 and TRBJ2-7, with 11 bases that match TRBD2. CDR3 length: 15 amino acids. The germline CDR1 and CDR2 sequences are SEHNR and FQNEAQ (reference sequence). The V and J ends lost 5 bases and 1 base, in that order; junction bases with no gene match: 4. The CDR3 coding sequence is TGTGCCAGCAGCGCCTCTAGCGGGGGGTCCTACGAGCAGTACTTC. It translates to CASSASSGGSYEQYF.

The CDR3 DNA is TGTGCCAGCAGCTTAGGGGTCAGGGTAGGGGGAGAGACCCAGTACTTC. It is translated as CASSLGVRVGGETQYF. The chain links TRBV7-2 to TRBJ2-5, with D possibly TRBD1 on 6 matching bases. Trimming took off 1 base at V and 4 bases at J, with 16 bases between the two ends. The length of the CDR3 is 16 residues. CDR1 is SGHTA and CDR2 is FQGNSA in the germline V gene.

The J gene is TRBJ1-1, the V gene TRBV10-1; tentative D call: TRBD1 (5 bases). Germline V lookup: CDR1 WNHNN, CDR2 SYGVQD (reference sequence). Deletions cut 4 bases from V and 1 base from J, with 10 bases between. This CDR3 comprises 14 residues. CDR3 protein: CASSAGGGNTEAFF. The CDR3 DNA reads TGCGCCAGCAGTGCTGGCGGGGGGAACACTGAAGCTTTCTTT.

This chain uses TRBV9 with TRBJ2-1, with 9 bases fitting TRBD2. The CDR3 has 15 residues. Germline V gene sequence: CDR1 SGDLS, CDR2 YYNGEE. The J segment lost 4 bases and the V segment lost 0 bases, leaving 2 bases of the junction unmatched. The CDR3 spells CASSVGTSEYNEQFF. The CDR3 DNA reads TGTGCCAGCAGCGTAGGGACTAGCGAGTACAATGAGCAGTTCTTC.

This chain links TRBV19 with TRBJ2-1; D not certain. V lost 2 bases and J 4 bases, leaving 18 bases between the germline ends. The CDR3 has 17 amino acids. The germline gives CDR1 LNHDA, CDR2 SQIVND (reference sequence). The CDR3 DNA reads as TGTGCCAGTAGTATATCCCCCACCGAGAGACTTTACAATGAGCAGTTCTTC. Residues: CASSISPTERLYNEQFF.

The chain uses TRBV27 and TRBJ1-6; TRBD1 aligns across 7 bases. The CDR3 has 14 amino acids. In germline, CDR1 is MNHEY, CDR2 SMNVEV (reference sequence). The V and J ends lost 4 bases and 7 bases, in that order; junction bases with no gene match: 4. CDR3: CASSWGTANSPLHF. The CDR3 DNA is TGTGCCAGCAGTTGGGGGACAGCAAATTCACCCCTCCACTTT.

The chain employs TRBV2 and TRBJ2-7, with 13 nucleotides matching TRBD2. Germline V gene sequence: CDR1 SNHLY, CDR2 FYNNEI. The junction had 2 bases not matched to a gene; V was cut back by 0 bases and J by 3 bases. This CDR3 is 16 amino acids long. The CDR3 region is CASSEAGLAGSYEQYF. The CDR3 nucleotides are TGTGCCAGCAGTGAAGCGGGACTAGCGGGAAGCTACGAGCAGTACTTC.

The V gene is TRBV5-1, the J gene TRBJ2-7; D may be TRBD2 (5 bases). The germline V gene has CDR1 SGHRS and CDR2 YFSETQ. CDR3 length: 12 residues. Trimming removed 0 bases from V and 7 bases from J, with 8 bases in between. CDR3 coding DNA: TGCGCCAGCAGCTTGGGAGGGCGGGAGCAGTACTTC. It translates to CASSLGGREQYF. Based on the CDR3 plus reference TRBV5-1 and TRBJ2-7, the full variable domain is KAGVTQTPRYLIKTRGQQVTLSCSPISGHRSVSWYQQTPGQGLQFLFEYFSETQRNKGNFPGRFSGRQFSNSRSEMNVSTLELGDSALYLCASSLGGREQYFGPGTRLTVT.

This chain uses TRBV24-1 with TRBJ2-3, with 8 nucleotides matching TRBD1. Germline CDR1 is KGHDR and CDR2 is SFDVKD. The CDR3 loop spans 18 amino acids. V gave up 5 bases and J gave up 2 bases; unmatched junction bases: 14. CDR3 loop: CATSGGQAVDPDTDTQYF. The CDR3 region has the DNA TGTGCCACCAGTGGGGGACAGGCGGTCGATCCGGACACAGATACGCAGTATTTT.

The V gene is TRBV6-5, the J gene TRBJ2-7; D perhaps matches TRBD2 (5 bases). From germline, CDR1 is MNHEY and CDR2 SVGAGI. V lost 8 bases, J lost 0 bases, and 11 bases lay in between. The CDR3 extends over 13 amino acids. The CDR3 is CASSLAFSYEQYF. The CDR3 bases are TGTGCCAGCTCCTTAGCGTTCTCCTACGAGCAGTACTTC.

CDR3 DNA sequence: TGTGCCAGCAGCCAAACGACTAGCGGGATATACAATGAGCAGTTCTTC. It translates to CASSQTTSGIYNEQFF. The rearrangement uses TRBV11-3 and TRBJ2-1, with TRBD2 matching 11 bases. V lost 5 bases and J lost 4; bases outside the gene matches: 7. Germline values: CDR1 SGHNT, CDR2 YENEEA. The CDR3 is 16 residues long.

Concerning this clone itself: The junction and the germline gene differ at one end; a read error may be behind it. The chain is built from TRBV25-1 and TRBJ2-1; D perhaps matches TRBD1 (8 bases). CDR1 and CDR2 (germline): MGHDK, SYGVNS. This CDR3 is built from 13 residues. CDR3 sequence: CASSEYPPQGGVF. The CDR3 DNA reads TGTGCCAGCAGTGAATATCCCCCACAGGGGGGGGTCTTC.

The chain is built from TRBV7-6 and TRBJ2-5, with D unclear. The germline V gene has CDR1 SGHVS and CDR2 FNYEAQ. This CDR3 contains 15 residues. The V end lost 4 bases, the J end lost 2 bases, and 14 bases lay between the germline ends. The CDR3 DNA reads TGTGCCAGCAGCTCTCCCCAGGCTTTACAAGAGACCCAGTACTTC. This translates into CASSSPQALQETQYF.

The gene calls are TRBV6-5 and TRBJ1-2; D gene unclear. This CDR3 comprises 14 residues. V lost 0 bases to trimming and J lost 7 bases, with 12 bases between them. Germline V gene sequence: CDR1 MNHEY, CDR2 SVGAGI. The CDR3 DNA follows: TGTGCCAGCAGTTACTCGAACGGGGTCTCTGGCTACACCTTC. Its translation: CASSYSNGVSGYTF.

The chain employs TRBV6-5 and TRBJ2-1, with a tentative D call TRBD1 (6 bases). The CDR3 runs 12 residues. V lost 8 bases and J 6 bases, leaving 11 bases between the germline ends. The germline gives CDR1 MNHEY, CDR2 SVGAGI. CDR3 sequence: CASSGVGNEQFF. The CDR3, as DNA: TGTGCCAGCTCAGGGGTTGGCAATGAGCAGTTCTTC.

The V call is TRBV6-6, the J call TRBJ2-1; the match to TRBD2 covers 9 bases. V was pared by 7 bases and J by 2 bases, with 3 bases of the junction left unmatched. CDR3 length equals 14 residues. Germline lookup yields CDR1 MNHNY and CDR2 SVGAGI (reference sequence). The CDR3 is CASTGTSTYNEQFF. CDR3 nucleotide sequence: TGTGCCAGCACGGGGACTAGCACCTACAATGAGCAGTTCTTC.

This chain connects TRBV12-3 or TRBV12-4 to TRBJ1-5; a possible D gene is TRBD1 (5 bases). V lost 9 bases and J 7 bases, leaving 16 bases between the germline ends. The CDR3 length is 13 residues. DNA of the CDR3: TGTGCCAGTGGATCAGGGATCGAGCAGCCCCAGCATTTT. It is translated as CASGSGIEQPQHF.

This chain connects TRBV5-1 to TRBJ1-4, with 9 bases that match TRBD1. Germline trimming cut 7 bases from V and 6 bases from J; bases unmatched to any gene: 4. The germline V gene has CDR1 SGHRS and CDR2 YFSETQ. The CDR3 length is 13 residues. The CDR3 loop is CASGTGRDEKLFF. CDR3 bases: TGCGCCAGCGGGACAGGGAGGGATGAAAAACTGTTTTTT.